The 25 T cell receptor beta chains given below trace back to one sample, sequenced in a study of blood T cell repertoires in COVID-19 (dated by TCRdb to about 2020). Library creation used the immunoSEQ multiplex PCR assay. What TCRdb holds here is the immuneACCESS table cut down to in-frame rearrangements. Part of the clones is not present; checked against another copy, under half of the missing clones reflect an unresolved V gene, and the others are unexplained. The sample contains some 200,000 clones, about 78% of them found a single time. Clones ranked in the top ten supply roughly 6.7% of the sample. Input material: peripheral blood. The receptors originated from a woman aged 65 to 85 with acute or convalescent COVID-19.

This chain connects TRBV24-1 to TRBJ1-3, with D perhaps TRBD1 (5 bases). V dropped 2 bases and J dropped 3 bases, with 7 bases sitting between them. The CDR3 consists of 14 residues. In germline, CDR1 is KGHDR, CDR2 SFDVKD. The CDR3 coding sequence is TGTGCCACCAGTGATTCAAGGGGTGGAAACACCATATATTTT. Translating it yields CATSDSRGGNTIYF.

J is TRBJ2-1 and V is TRBV7-2, with TRBD1 matching over 8 bases. The CDR3 totals 15 residues. V lost 3 bases and J lost 7; bases outside the gene matches: 8. In germline, CDR1 is SGHTA, CDR2 FQGNSA. The CDR3 is CASSFNQGAKNEQFF. CDR3 DNA: TGTGCCAGCAGCTTTAATCAGGGGGCGAAGAATGAGCAGTTCTTC. Based on the CDR3 plus reference TRBV7-2 and TRBJ2-1, the full variable domain is GAGVSQSPSNKVTEKGKDVELRCDPISGHTALYWYRQSLGQGLEFLIYFQGNSAPDKSGLPSDRFSAERTGGSVSTLTIQRTQQEDSAVYLCASSFNQGAKNEQFFGPGTRLTVL.

The chain carries TRBV19 and TRBJ2-2; the match to TRBD1 covers 8 bases. The ends lost 10 bases at V and 4 bases at J; junction bases unmatched: 11. The CDR3 sequence is 15 residues long. CDR1 and CDR2 (germline): LNHDA, SQIVND (reference sequence). The DNA for the CDR3 is TGTGCCACCACACAGCAGGGGGCCGGCACCGGGGAGCTGTTTTTT. It translates to CATTQQGAGTGELFF.

The rearrangement joins TRBV7-2 to TRBJ1-1, with D possibly TRBD1 on 6 matching bases. Germline V gene data show CDR1 as SGHTA and CDR2 as FQGNSA. This CDR3 has 15 amino acids. The V end lost 2 bases, the J end lost 3 bases, and 13 bases lay between the germline ends. DNA of the CDR3: TGTGCCAGCAGCTTATGGCAGGGGACGGACACTGAAGCTTTCTTT. Translating gives CASSLWQGTDTEAFF. Full variable domain (missing parts from reference TRBV7-2 and TRBJ1-1): GAGVSQSPSNKVTEKGKDVELRCDPISGHTALYWYRQSLGQGLEFLIYFQGNSAPDKSGLPSDRFSAERTGGSVSTLTIQRTQQEDSAVYLCASSLWQGTDTEAFFGQGTRLTVV.

This chain links TRBV5-1 with TRBJ2-5, with 7 bases identical to TRBD2. The CDR3 sequence is 16 residues long. Germline V CDR1 and CDR2: SGHRS, YFSETQ. J was trimmed by 2 bases and V by 2 bases; bases with no gene match: 9. In DNA form, the CDR3 reads TGCGCCAGCAGCTTAGGACTAGAAGGCCCGCAAGAGACCCAGTACTTC. This codes for CASSLGLEGPQETQYF. The full variable domain, in which reference TRBV5-1 and TRBJ2-5 provide the parts outside the CDR3, is KAGVTQTPRYLIKTRGQQVTLSCSPISGHRSVSWYQQTPGQGLQFLFEYFSETQRNKGNFPGRFSGRQFSNSRSEMNVSTLELGDSALYLCASSLGLEGPQETQYFGPGTRLLVL.

The chain couples TRBV7-8 to TRBJ1-2; possibly TRBD1 for D (6 bases). CDR1 and CDR2 from the germline V gene are SGHVS and FQNEAQ. The CDR3 sequence is 13 residues long. V gave up 1 base and J gave up 4 bases, with 7 bases separating them. Written as DNA, the CDR3 is TGTGCCAGCAGCTTAGTCAGGGGCTATGGCTACACCTTC. This encodes CASSLVRGYGYTF.

The chain has TRBV5-1 and TRBJ2-5, with TRBD2 matching over 9 bases. Germline CDR1 SGHRS, CDR2 YFSETQ. V lost 1 base and J lost 2; bases outside the gene matches: 6. There are 16 residues in the CDR3. CDR3 coding DNA: TGCGCCAGCAGCTTGACAGCGGGGGGCCGACAAGAGACCCAGTACTTC. It encodes CASSLTAGGRQETQYF.

The sample holds a few counts of this clone. The gene calls are TRBV18 and TRBJ1-6, with TRBD1 matching 10 bases. This CDR3 is built from 17 residues. The V gene's germline CDR1 is KGHSH and CDR2 LQKENI. The J segment lost 9 bases and the V segment lost 5 bases, leaving 13 bases of the junction unmatched. CDR3 sequence reads: CASSARDRGAGFSPLHF. For the CDR3, the DNA is TGTGCCAGCTCAGCCAGGGACAGGGGAGCCGGATTTTCACCCCTCCACTTT.

V gene TRBV29-1 combines with J gene TRBJ2-2; 12 bases fit TRBD1. Germline lookup yields CDR1 SQVTM and CDR2 ANQGSEA. V lost 7 bases to trimming and J lost 7 bases; unmatched junction nucleotides: 7. The CDR3 is 14 amino acids. In DNA, the CDR3 is TGCAGCGCTACCGGGACAGGGGGCCACGGGGAGCTGTTTTTT. As protein: CSATGTGGHGELFF.

The chain has TRBV2 and TRBJ1-1, with a weak D call TRBD1 (5 bases). CDR3 length equals 13 residues. V was trimmed by 9 bases and J by 2 bases, leaving 13 bases between them. From germline, CDR1 is SNHLY and CDR2 FYNNEI. CDR3 sequence: CARQTDINTEAFF. CDR3 nucleotide sequence: TGTGCCAGACAGACAGACATTAACACTGAAGCTTTCTTT.

The rearrangement links TRBV5-1 to TRBJ2-4, with TRBD1 identical over 7 bases. The CDR3 totals 14 residues. Trimming took 4 bases from V and 4 from J; bases not matched to a gene: 5. Germline loops: CDR1 SGHRS, CDR2 YFSETQ. CDR3: CASSPGTAKNIQYF. The CDR3 coding sequence is TGCGCCAGCAGCCCTGGGACAGCTAAAAACATTCAGTACTTC.

CDR3 nucleotide sequence: TGCAGCGTGACAGGGAACACTGAAGCTTTCTTT. Residues: CSVTGNTEAFF. The chain is built from TRBV29-1 and TRBJ1-1; D may be TRBD1 (6 bases). The germline V gene has CDR1 SQVTM and CDR2 ANQGSEA. With 6 bases removed from V and 1 base from J, the gap between germline ends came to 6 bases. This CDR3 spans 11 amino acids.

The chain links TRBV5-4 to TRBJ2-1, with TRBD2 as a possible D gene (6 bases). There are 16 residues in the CDR3. Trimming pared 0 bases from V and 0 bases from J, leaving 10 bases between. Germline loops: CDR1 SGHNT, CDR2 YYREEE (reference sequence). CDR3 sequence: CASSLGTSRSYNEQFF. The CDR3, as DNA: TGTGCCAGCAGCTTGGGTACTAGCCGCTCCTACAATGAGCAGTTCTTC.

The count of this clone is one. This CDR3 reads CASSSSGVGETQYF. In DNA, the CDR3 is TGTGCCAGCAGCTCCTCGGGGGTTGGGGAGACCCAGTACTTC. V and J are TRBV27 and TRBJ2-5; maybe TRBD2 (6 bases). The CDR3 is 14 amino acids. The V and J ends lost 6 bases and 5 bases respectively, with 16 bases between them. CDR1 and CDR2 from the germline V gene are MNHEY and SMNVEV (reference sequence).

This clone turned up a few times. The chain is built from TRBV12-3 or TRBV12-4 and TRBJ2-5, with no clear D. The germline V and J ends were trimmed by 1 base and 5 bases, with 8 bases remaining between them. The CDR3 is made up of 13 amino acids. This CDR3 reads CASSLGPWETQYF. DNA for the CDR3: TGTGCCAGCAGTTTAGGGCCATGGGAGACCCAGTACTTC.

V is TRBV19 and J is TRBJ2-5; TRBD2 aligns across 8 bases. Germline V gives CDR1 LNHDA, CDR2 SQIVND (reference sequence). The CDR3 runs to 14 residues. J was trimmed by 5 bases and V by 6 bases; bases with no gene match: 8. In DNA form, the CDR3 reads TGTGCCAGTAGCCCCCGGGGGGGGGTTGAGACCCAGTACTTC. As protein: CASSPRGGVETQYF. Filled out from reference TRBV19 and TRBJ2-5, the complete variable domain reads DGGITQSPKYLFRKEGQNVTLSCEQNLNHDAMYWYRQDPGQGLRLIYYSQIVNDFQKGDIAEGYSVSREKKESFPLTVTSAQKNPTAFYLCASSPRGGVETQYFGPGTRLLVL.

The rearrangement joins TRBV3-1 (or the pseudogene TRBV3-2) to TRBJ1-5; 11 bases align to TRBD1. The CDR3 has 15 amino acids. Germline lookup yields CDR1 LGHDT and CDR2 YNNKEL (reference sequence). Germline trimming cut 4 bases from V and 6 bases from J; bases unmatched to any gene: 5. The CDR3 loop reads CASSLGQGGGQPQHF. The CDR3 bases are TGTGCCAGCAGCCTGGGACAGGGGGGAGGTCAGCCCCAGCATTTT.

The chain recombines TRBV5-1 with TRBJ2-7; D unclear. CDR1 and CDR2 from the germline V gene are SGHRS and YFSETQ. The CDR3 covers 12 residues. Trimming cost V 0 bases and J 5 bases, with 6 bases left between them. The CDR3 protein is CASSLGQNEQYF. In nucleotides, the CDR3 is TGCGCCAGCAGCTTGGGACAAAACGAGCAGTACTTC.

The chain has TRBV6-5 and TRBJ1-1; no clear D gene. Germline CDR1 and CDR2: MNHEY and SVGAGI. Trimming took off 6 bases at V and 3 bases at J, with 11 bases between the two ends. The CDR3 has 13 amino acids. CDR3 DNA: TGTGCCAGCAGGCTCCAGGTCTACACTGAAGCTTTCTTT. Translating it yields CASRLQVYTEAFF.

The chain couples TRBV24-1 to TRBJ2-5, with a weak D call TRBD2 (6 bases). Trimming shortened V by 6 bases and J by 7 bases, and 11 bases separated the two germline ends. This CDR3 region has 12 residues. Germline CDR1 KGHDR, CDR2 SFDVKD. The CDR3 DNA reads TGTGCCACCAGTCGGGCAGCGGGGACCCAGTACTTC. It encodes CATSRAAGTQYF.

This clone was seen a few times. V is TRBV19 and J is TRBJ2-3; D might be TRBD1 (5 bases). CDR3 size: 15 residues. V lost 6 bases and J 3 bases, leaving 16 bases between the germline ends. Per germline, CDR1 LNHDA and CDR2 SQIVND (reference sequence). For the CDR3, the DNA is TGTGCCAGTAGACTACGACCAGGGATTACAGATACGCAGTATTTT. This translates into CASRLRPGITDTQYF.

The chain carries TRBV3-1 (or the pseudogene TRBV3-2) and TRBJ2-3; 7 bases agree with TRBD1. This CDR3 region has 17 residues. V lost 1 base and J lost 2; bases outside the gene matches: 9. Germline V gene data show CDR1 as LGHDT and CDR2 as YNNKEL (reference sequence). Here the CDR3 reads CASSQGEPGQTTDTQYF. The CDR3 nucleotides are TGTGCCAGCAGCCAAGGAGAACCGGGACAGACCACAGATACGCAGTATTTT.

The genes are TRBV19 and TRBJ2-7; 11 bases match TRBD1. Germline CDR1 is LNHDA and CDR2 is SQIVND (reference sequence). This CDR3 is built from 16 residues. The ends lost 1 base at V and 6 bases at J; junction bases unmatched: 8. The CDR3: CASSIVPWDRGTEQYV. CDR3 DNA: TGTGCCAGTAGTATAGTTCCCTGGGACAGGGGGACCGAGCAGTACGTC.

The chain recombines TRBV6-2 or TRBV6-3 with TRBJ2-7; 10 positions match TRBD1. The trim removed 0 bases at V and 8 bases at J, leaving 16 bases unmatched. Germline V CDR1 and CDR2: MNHEY, SVGEGT. The CDR3 runs 18 residues. For the CDR3, the DNA is TGTGCCAGCAGTTACTCGAAGGCGGTAGGGACAGGGGTTGCCAAGCAGTACTTC. Amino acid sequence: CASSYSKAVGTGVAKQYF.

The chain couples TRBV7-9 to TRBJ2-3; D unclear. CDR1 SEHNR and CDR2 FQNEAQ come from the germline V gene (reference sequence). Trimming removed 0 bases at V and 1 base at J, with 8 bases between. This CDR3 has 15 residues. CDR3 in amino acids: CASSLATPGTDTQYF. The CDR3 DNA is TGTGCCAGCAGCTTAGCCACACCAGGCACAGATACGCAGTATTTT.